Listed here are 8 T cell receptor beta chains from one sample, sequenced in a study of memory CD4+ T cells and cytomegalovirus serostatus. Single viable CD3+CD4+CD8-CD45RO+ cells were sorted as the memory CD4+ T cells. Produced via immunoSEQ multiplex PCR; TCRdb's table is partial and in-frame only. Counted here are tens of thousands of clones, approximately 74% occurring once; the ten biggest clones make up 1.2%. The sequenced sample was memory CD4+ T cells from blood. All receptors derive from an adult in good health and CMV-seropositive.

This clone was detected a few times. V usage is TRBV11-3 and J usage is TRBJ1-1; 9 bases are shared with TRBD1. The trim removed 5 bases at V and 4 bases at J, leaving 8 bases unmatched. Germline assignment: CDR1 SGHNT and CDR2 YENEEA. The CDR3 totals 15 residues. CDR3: CASSTNRGQGTEAFF. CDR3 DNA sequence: TGTGCCAGCAGCACGAACAGGGGGCAGGGCACTGAAGCTTTCTTT.

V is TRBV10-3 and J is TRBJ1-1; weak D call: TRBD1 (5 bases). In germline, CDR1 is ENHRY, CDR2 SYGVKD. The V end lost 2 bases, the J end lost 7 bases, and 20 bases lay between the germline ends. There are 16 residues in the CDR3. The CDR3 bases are TGTGCCATCAGTGAGCAGCCAGGGAGTTATTACGGTGAAGCTTTCTTT. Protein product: CAISEQPGSYYGEAFF.

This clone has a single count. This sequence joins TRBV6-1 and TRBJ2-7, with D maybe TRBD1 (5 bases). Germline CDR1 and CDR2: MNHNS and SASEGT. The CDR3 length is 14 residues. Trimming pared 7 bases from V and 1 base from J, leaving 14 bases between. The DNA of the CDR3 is TGTGCCAGCAACTCCCAGGGTCAATCCTACGAGCAGTACTTC. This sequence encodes CASNSQGQSYEQYF.

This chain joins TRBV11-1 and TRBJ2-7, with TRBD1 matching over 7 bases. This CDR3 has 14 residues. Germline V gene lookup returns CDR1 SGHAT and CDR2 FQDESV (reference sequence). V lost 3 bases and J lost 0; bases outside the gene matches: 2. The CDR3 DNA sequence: TGTGCCAGCAGCTTCGGGGACAGCTCCTACGAGCAGTACTTC. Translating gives CASSFGDSSYEQYF.

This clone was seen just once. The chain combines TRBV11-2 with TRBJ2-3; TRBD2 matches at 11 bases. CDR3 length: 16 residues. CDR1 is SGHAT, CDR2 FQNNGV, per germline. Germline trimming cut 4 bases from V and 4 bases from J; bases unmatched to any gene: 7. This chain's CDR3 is CASSSLSSGGSDTQYF. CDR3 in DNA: TGTGCCAGCAGCTCCCTGTCTAGCGGGGGGTCAGATACGCAGTATTTT.

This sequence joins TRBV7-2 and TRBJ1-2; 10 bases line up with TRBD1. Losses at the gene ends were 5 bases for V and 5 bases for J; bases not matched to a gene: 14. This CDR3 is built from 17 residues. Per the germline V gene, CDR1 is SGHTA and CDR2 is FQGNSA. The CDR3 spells CASSKASGTGDRYGYTF. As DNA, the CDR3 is TGTGCCAGCAGCAAAGCCTCCGGGACAGGGGACCGGTATGGCTACACCTTC.

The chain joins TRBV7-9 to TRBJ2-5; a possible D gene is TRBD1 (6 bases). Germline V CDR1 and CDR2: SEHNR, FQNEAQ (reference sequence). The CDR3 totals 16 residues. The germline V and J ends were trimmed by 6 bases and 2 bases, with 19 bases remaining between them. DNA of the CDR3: TGTGCCAGCAGTTGGCAGGGGATTCGGCAACAAGAGACCCAGTACTTC. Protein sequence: CASSWQGIRQQETQYF.

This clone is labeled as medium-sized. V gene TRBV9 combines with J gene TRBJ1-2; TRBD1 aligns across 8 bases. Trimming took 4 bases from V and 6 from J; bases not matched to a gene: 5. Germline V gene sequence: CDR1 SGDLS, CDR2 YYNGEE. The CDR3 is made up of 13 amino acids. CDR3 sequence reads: CASSRTGINGYTF. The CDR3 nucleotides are TGTGCCAGCAGCCGGACAGGGATCAATGGCTACACCTTC.